Only a few counts were recorded for the clone carrying this T cell receptor (beta chain). Antigen specificity is unknown. This record comes from a study of shared clonotypes between healthy human individuals. Overall study: Three CD4 naive, three CD4 memory, two CD8 naive and one CD8 memory plate were used per donor. Study-wide points: The study sampled only blood, and tissue repertoires likely differ. Read depth was anticipated to influence clonotype sharing among donors.

Subsets obtained from CD4+ cells comprised CD45RA+ naive and CD45RA-negative memory cells. The data were produced by immunoSEQ multiplex PCR, yet TCRdb's version contains in-frame clones alone and is incomplete. The sample lists 2 million to 3 million clones, roughly 93% occurring once. V gave up 6 bases and J gave up 6 bases, with 18 bases separating them. Per the germline V gene, CDR1 is MNHNY and CDR2 is SVGAGI (reference sequence). The CDR3 is 15 residues long. The chain carries TRBV6-6 and TRBJ1-5; D is possibly TRBD1 (5 bases). The sequence was obtained from a man between 18 and 29 years old in good health. Some clones in this sample may be carry-over from other donors' samples. The sample was naive CD4+ T cells from PBMCs. Regarding subset: CD45RA+ positively selected. In nucleotides, the CDR3 is TGTGCCAGCAGCCTCTTGGGGGGACCGGGTCAGCCCCAGCATTTT. It specifies CASSLLGGPGQPQHF.